The 21 T cell receptor beta chains given below trace back to one sample, sequenced in a study of blood T cell repertoires in COVID-19. Data came from immunoSEQ multiplex PCR; TCRdb stores just in-frame clones and leaves some out. In the table there are around 250,000 clones, over 70% of which are singletons. Sequences were obtained from peripheral blood. The receptor source for this set is a man older than 75 with acute or convalescent COVID-19.

This rearrangement joins TRBV7-2 to TRBJ1-1; 8 nucleotides line up with TRBD1. The germline gives CDR1 SGHTA, CDR2 FQGNSA. The V segment lost 1 base and the J segment 3 bases; nucleotides outside the gene matches: 7. The CDR3 length is 16 residues. CDR3 region: CASSLEGQVRDTEAFF. The CDR3 coding sequence is TGTGCCAGCAGCTTAGAGGGACAGGTTCGCGACACTGAAGCTTTCTTT.

The chain links TRBV6-5 to TRBJ1-2; 9 nucleotides line up with TRBD1. Looked up from germline, CDR1 is MNHEY and CDR2 is SVGAGI. Trimming at V came to 5 bases and at J to 4 bases, leaving 8 bases not matched to a gene. The CDR3 has 15 residues. CDR3 sequence (DNA): TGTGCCAGCAGTCCCTCCGGGACAGGGTCCTATGGCTACACCTTC. Its translation: CASSPSGTGSYGYTF.

This chain links TRBV6-5 with TRBJ2-1; weak D call: TRBD2 (6 bases). Germline values: CDR1 MNHEY, CDR2 SVGAGI. With 2 bases removed from V and 7 bases from J, the gap between germline ends came to 9 bases. There are 13 residues in the CDR3. The chain's CDR3 is CASSYVRGNEQFF. The CDR3 coding sequence is TGTGCCAGCAGTTACGTCCGGGGGAATGAGCAGTTCTTC.

This clone was counted only a few times. The chain carries TRBV3-1 (or the pseudogene TRBV3-2) and TRBJ2-7, with 7 bases that match TRBD2. CDR3 length: 15 amino acids. Germline trimming cut 6 bases from V and 2 bases from J; bases unmatched to any gene: 10. Looked up from germline, CDR1 is LGHDT and CDR2 is YNNKEL (reference sequence). Here the CDR3 reads CASSYPQRGAYEQYF. The CDR3 DNA is TGTGCCAGCAGTTATCCGCAGCGGGGTGCCTACGAGCAGTACTTC.

This chain connects TRBV19 to TRBJ1-6, with 7 positions matching TRBD1. This CDR3 is 14 amino acids long. Germline V gene data show CDR1 as LNHDA and CDR2 as SQIVND (reference sequence). V was clipped by 3 bases and J by 10 bases; unmatched bases: 6. The CDR3 loop is CASSIRTGVSPLHF. CDR3 nucleotide sequence: TGTGCCAGTAGTATTAGAACAGGGGTATCACCCCTCCACTTT. The full variable domain, completed using reference TRBV19 and TRBJ1-6, is DGGITQSPKYLFRKEGQNVTLSCEQNLNHDAMYWYRQDPGQGLRLIYYSQIVNDFQKGDIAEGYSVSREKKESFPLTVTSAQKNPTAFYLCASSIRTGVSPLHFGNGTRLTVT.

The V gene is TRBV5-4, the J gene TRBJ2-1; 7 nucleotides line up with TRBD2. V was pared by 4 bases and J by 9 bases, with 13 bases of the junction left unmatched. CDR1 and CDR2 (germline): SGHNT, YYREEE (reference sequence). The CDR3 has 15 residues. For the CDR3, the DNA is TGTGCCAGCAGCGCACAGCGGGGCGACGGGAGTGAGCAGTTCTTC. Protein: CASSAQRGDGSEQFF.

The chain has TRBV5-1 and TRBJ2-1, with a possible D match to TRBD2 (6 bases). From germline, CDR1 is SGHRS and CDR2 YFSETQ. CDR3 length: 12 amino acids. Trimming stripped 4 bases from V and 12 bases from J, with 14 bases between. The CDR3 loop reads CASSDGGPMQFF. CDR3 in DNA: TGCGCCAGCAGCGATGGAGGGCCGATGCAGTTCTTC. The whole variable domain, remainder taken from reference TRBV5-1 and TRBJ2-1, is KAGVTQTPRYLIKTRGQQVTLSCSPISGHRSVSWYQQTPGQGLQFLFEYFSETQRNKGNFPGRFSGRQFSNSRSEMNVSTLELGDSALYLCASSDGGPMQFFGPGTRLTVL.

This chain connects TRBV3-1 (or the pseudogene TRBV3-2) to TRBJ2-1; TRBD2 matches 13 bases. This CDR3 region has 16 residues. J was trimmed by 6 bases and V by 4 bases; bases with no gene match: 6. Germline CDR1 reads LGHDT; CDR2 reads YNNKEL (reference sequence). The chain's CDR3 is CASSRGTSGDRNEQFF. The CDR3 DNA is TGTGCCAGCAGCCGGGGGACTAGCGGGGACCGCAATGAGCAGTTCTTC.

V usage is TRBV7-2 and J usage is TRBJ2-1; the D gene is possibly TRBD2 (7 bases). The CDR3 consists of 14 residues. Trimming pared 1 base from V and 7 bases from J, leaving 11 bases between. Germline V gene data show CDR1 as SGHTA and CDR2 as FQGNSA. In DNA, the CDR3 is TGTGCCAGCAGCTTAGTCAGGGGAGGGAATGAGCAGTTCTTC. Amino acid sequence: CASSLVRGGNEQFF.

This clone was seen only a few times. This chain uses TRBV7-9 with TRBJ2-6; D unclear. The length of the CDR3 is 16 residues. The V and J ends lost 5 bases and 0 bases respectively, with 11 bases between them. Germline V gives CDR1 SEHNR, CDR2 FQNEAQ (reference sequence). This chain's CDR3 is CASSPHLNSGANVLTF. The CDR3 DNA reads as TGTGCCAGCAGCCCCCACTTGAACTCTGGGGCCAACGTCCTGACTTTC.

This chain joins TRBV2 and TRBJ2-2, with D tentatively TRBD1 (6 bases). This CDR3 region has 15 residues. V gave up 6 bases and J gave up 1 base, with 12 bases separating them. CDR1 is SNHLY and CDR2 is FYNNEI in the germline V gene. In DNA form, the CDR3 reads TGTGCCAGCAGCAATGAACAGGGGAACACCGGGGAGCTGTTTTTT. It translates to CASSNEQGNTGELFF.

The genes are TRBV6-4 and TRBJ2-2, with 7 bases matching TRBD2. Germline V gene sequence: CDR1 MRHNA, CDR2 SNTAGT. The V and J ends lost 8 bases and 4 bases, in that order; junction bases with no gene match: 7. This CDR3 has 14 residues. This CDR3 is CASGGGMGTGELFF. CDR3 DNA sequence: TGTGCCAGCGGCGGGGGTATGGGCACCGGGGAGCTGTTTTTT.

The chain recombines TRBV5-1 with TRBJ2-7; TRBD2 matches at 11 bases. The CDR3 is 15 amino acids. Germline V gene sequence: CDR1 SGHRS, CDR2 YFSETQ. The V and J ends lost 1 base and 6 bases, in that order; junction bases with no gene match: 6. CDR3 sequence (DNA): TGCGCCAGCAGCTTGCCGCTAGCGGGAGGCAGCGAGCAGTACTTC. It translates to CASSLPLAGGSEQYF.

The chain is built from TRBV2 and TRBJ2-7; D gene uncertain. Germline-derived CDR1 and CDR2 are SNHLY and FYNNEI. Trimming left V 4 bases short and J 2 bases short, with 9 bases between. The CDR3 has 13 amino acids. CDR3 bases: TGTGCCAGCAGTGTGAGGAGAACCTACGAGCAGTACTTC. As protein: CASSVRRTYEQYF.

The chain is built from TRBV18 and TRBJ2-1; 8 bases are a match to TRBD2. J lost 2 bases, V lost 3 bases, and 3 bases had no gene match. The germline gives CDR1 KGHSH, CDR2 LQKENI. The CDR3 consists of 15 residues. The CDR3 sequence: CASSPRLATYNEQFF. The CDR3 region has the DNA TGTGCCAGCTCACCTCGACTAGCGACCTACAATGAGCAGTTCTTC.

V and J are TRBV28 and TRBJ1-2; D remains unclear. Trimming took 7 bases from V and 3 from J, leaving 12 bases between them. Per germline, CDR1 MDHEN and CDR2 SYDVKM. There are 13 residues in the CDR3. The CDR3, as DNA: TGTGCCAGCAATGAGGGAGTCTACTATGGCTACACCTTC. Amino acids: CASNEGVYYGYTF.

The chain recombines TRBV18 with TRBJ2-1; D is perhaps TRBD2 (5 bases). This CDR3 contains 14 residues. V lost 1 base and J lost 6, with 10 bases in between. The germline CDR1 and CDR2 sequences are KGHSH and LQKENI. The CDR3 DNA reads TGTGCCAGCTCACCACTGGTGGGAGTCAATGAGCAGTTCTTC. Translating gives CASSPLVGVNEQFF. The entire variable domain, with the rest obtained from reference TRBV18 and TRBJ2-1, is as follows: NAGVMQNPRHLVRRRGQEARLRCSPMKGHSHVYWYRQLPEEGLKFMVYLQKENIIDESGMPKERFSAEFPKEGPSILRIQQVVRGDSAAYFCASSPLVGVNEQFFGPGTRLTVL.

J is TRBJ2-2 and V is TRBV2; D may be TRBD1 (6 bases). Germline values: CDR1 SNHLY, CDR2 FYNNEI. V lost 8 bases to trimming and J lost 3 bases, with 13 bases between them. The CDR3 runs 14 residues. Here the CDR3 reads CASQKDSHTGELFF. CDR3 in DNA: TGTGCCAGCCAAAAGGACAGTCACACCGGGGAGCTGTTTTTT.

The chain is built from TRBV5-1 and TRBJ2-2; 7 positions agree with TRBD2. Germline trimming cut 3 bases from V and 3 bases from J; bases unmatched to any gene: 5. The CDR3 runs to 15 residues. CDR1 is SGHRS, CDR2 YFSETQ, per germline. CDR3 in DNA: TGCGCCAGCAGCTCCCCTAGCGGATACACCGGGGAGCTGTTTTTT. This translates into CASSSPSGYTGELFF.

V gene TRBV5-1 combines with J gene TRBJ2-5; 8 nucleotides match TRBD2. J lost 2 bases, V lost 4 bases, and 4 bases had no gene match. The germline gives CDR1 SGHRS, CDR2 YFSETQ. This CDR3 spans 14 amino acids. The CDR3: CASSHLAGQETQYF. For the CDR3, the DNA is TGCGCCAGCAGCCATTTAGCGGGGCAAGAGACCCAGTACTTC.

The rearrangement uses TRBV2 and TRBJ1-3, with TRBD1 matching over 9 bases. CDR1 SNHLY and CDR2 FYNNEI come from the germline V gene. V gave up 0 bases and J gave up 4 bases; unmatched junction bases: 7. The CDR3 is made up of 17 amino acids. This CDR3 is CASSEAGTGKYGNTIYF. DNA for the CDR3: TGTGCCAGCAGTGAAGCCGGGACAGGGAAATACGGAAACACCATATATTTT.